This T cell receptor (beta chain) was captured in a study of cytotoxic CD8 clonotypes in ibrutinib-treated CLL. The V segment lost 2 bases and the J segment 1 base; nucleotides outside the gene matches: 6. The CDR3 consists of 16 residues. From germline, CDR1 is MNHNY and CDR2 SVGAGI (reference sequence). Study-wide points: Clonotypes that were public were uncommon, and they contracted or stayed stable on treatment.

Generated by immunoSEQ multiplex PCR, the TCRdb table keeps only in-frame clones and is missing some. There are 140,000 or so clones in the sample; 70% to 80% occur only once, and roughly 13% lies in the top ten. Comments on this clone: Its antigen remains unidentified.

The sample here was PBMCs, taken after 12 months of ibrutinib treatment. The clonotype comes from a human donor with chronic lymphocytic leukemia. The chain couples TRBV6-6 to TRBJ2-3; TRBD2 matches at 7 bases. The CDR3 nucleotides read TGTGCCAGCAGTTACGTCGGCGGGAGTGGCACAGATACGCAGTATTTT. Translating gives CASSYVGGSGTDTQYF.